The T cell receptor beta chain described here comes from a study of blood T cell repertoires in COVID-19. Background on the study: From T cells, B-cell-depleted T cells, or PBMCs came the material, which was cDNA or gDNA.

J was trimmed by 5 bases and V by 3 bases; bases with no gene match: 4. CDR1 LNHNV and CDR2 YYDKDF come from the germline V gene (reference sequence). CDR3 length equals 14 residues. Original analysis: How many nucleated cells were present was estimated from reference gene primer amplification. Generated by immunoSEQ multiplex PCR, the TCRdb table keeps only in-frame clones and is missing some. That table supplies the V and J calls and clone size; D and trimming were determined from the DNA. The data show under 350,000 clones, around 89% seen once. The V gene is TRBV15, the J gene TRBJ1-1, with TRBD1 matching 9 bases. What was sequenced was peripheral blood. This TCR came from a man aged 40-49 years with acute or convalescent COVID-19. The CDR3 nucleotides are TGTGCCACCAGCAGTGACAGGGGGACTACTGAAGCTTTCTTT. It yields the protein CATSSDRGTTEAFF. Full variable domain (missing parts from reference TRBV15 and TRBJ1-1): DAMVIQNPRYQVTQFGKPVTLSCSQTLNHNVMYWYQQKSSQAPKLLFHYYDKDFNNEADTPDNFQSRRPNTSFCFLDIRSPGLGDTAMYLCATSSDRGTTEAFFGQGTRLTVV.